Sequencing of this TCR beta chain was carried out in a study of post-analysis software for immune sequencing data. About the research overall: Secondary progressive, relapsing-remitting and progressive-relapsing multiple sclerosis were among the included disease courses. Study-wide findings and caveats: Included in a set of five TRBV segments more frequent in patients than controls were TRBV5-6, TRBV5-1 and TRBV20-1.

Germline V gene sequence: CDR1 SGHKS, CDR2 YYEKEE (reference sequence). The V end was cut by 2 bases, the J end by 3 bases, with 13 bases between. CDR3 length equals 15 residues. Prepared libraries of TCR beta cDNA carried unique molecular identifiers. A single record per CDR3 protein comes from TCRdb applying MiXCR to the PCR reads. The data show around 710,000 distinct CDR3 sequences, 46% seen once. Regarding this clonotype: No antigen is known for it.

This sequence joins TRBV5-5 and TRBJ2-3; D gene uncertain. The sample comprised blood. This clonotype was obtained from a girl aged 5 to 17 with multiple sclerosis. CDR3 coding DNA: TGTGCCAGCAGCTTAGGGCGGACCTGGACAGATACGCAGTATTTT. This encodes CASSLGRTWTDTQYF.